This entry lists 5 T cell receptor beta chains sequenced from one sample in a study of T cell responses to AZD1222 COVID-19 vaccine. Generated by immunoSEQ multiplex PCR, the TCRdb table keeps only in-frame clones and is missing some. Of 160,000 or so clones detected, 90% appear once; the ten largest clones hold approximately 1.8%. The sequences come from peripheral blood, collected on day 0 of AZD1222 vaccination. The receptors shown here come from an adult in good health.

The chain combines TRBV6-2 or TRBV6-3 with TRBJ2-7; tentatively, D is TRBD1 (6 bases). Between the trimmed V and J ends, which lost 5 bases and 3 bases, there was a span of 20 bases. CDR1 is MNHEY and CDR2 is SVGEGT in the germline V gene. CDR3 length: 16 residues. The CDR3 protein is CASSPYPGTYFYEQYF. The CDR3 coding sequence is TGTGCCAGCAGTCCATACCCCGGGACATATTTCTACGAGCAGTACTTC.

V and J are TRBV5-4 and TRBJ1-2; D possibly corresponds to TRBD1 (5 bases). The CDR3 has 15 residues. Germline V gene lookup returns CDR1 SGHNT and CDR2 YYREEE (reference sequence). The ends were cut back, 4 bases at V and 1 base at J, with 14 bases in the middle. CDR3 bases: TGTGCCAGCAGCCTCGGGGCAGGGAATAACTATGGCTACACCTTC. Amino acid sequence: CASSLGAGNNYGYTF. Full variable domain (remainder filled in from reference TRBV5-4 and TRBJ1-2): ETGVTQSPTHLIKTRGQQVTLRCSSQSGHNTVSWYQQALGQGPQFIFQYYREEENGRGNFPPRFSGLQFPNYSSELNVNALELDDSALYLCASSLGAGNNYGYTFGSGTRLTVV.

CDR3 amino acids: CASSIAEGSNQPQHF. The CDR3 DNA is TGTGCCAGTAGTATAGCCGAGGGGAGCAATCAGCCCCAGCATTTT. This rearrangement joins TRBV19 to TRBJ1-5, with TRBD1 as a possible D gene (5 bases). With 1 base removed from V and 1 base from J, the gap between germline ends came to 8 bases. The germline V gene has CDR1 LNHDA and CDR2 SQIVND (reference sequence). The CDR3 runs to 15 residues.

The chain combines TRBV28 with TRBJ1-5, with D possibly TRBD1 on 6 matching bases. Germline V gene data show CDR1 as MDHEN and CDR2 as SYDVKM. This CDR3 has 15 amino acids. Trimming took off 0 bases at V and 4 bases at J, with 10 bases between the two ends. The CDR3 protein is CASSLWAGDNQPQHF. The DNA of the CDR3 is TGTGCCAGCAGTTTATGGGCAGGGGATAATCAGCCCCAGCATTTT.

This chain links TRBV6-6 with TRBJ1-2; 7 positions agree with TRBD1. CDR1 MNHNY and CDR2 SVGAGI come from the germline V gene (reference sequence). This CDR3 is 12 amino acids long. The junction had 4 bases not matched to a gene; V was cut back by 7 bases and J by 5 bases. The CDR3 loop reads CASTPTGYGYTF. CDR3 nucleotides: TGTGCCAGCACCCCGACAGGGTATGGCTACACCTTC.